This entry is about one T cell receptor beta chain. Its specificity is not known. The germline V gene encodes CDR1 LNHDA and CDR2 SQIVND (reference sequence). This CDR3 region has 14 residues. The V gene lost 10 bases and the J gene lost 6 bases, with 19 bases spanning the gap. The data stem from a study of cytomegalovirus exposure and HLA in healthy donors. Study findings and constraints: Using a false discovery rate of 0.05, a later analysis showed that 15,000 to 20,000 TCR beta sequences were associated with HLA alleles. The study put 150 to 200 TCR beta chains on its list as cytomegalovirus-associated. The study dropped some indistinguishable V segments, TRBV6-2 and TRBV6-3 among them. Later work showed greater clonal expansion in HLA-associated TCR beta chains than in equally common others.

Researchers ran the PCR with 60 Vbeta and 13 Jbeta primers. The repertoire was sequenced with immunoSEQ multiplex PCR; TCRdb's copy has only in-frame clones and lacks some. Among some 200,000 clones listed, approximately 70% were seen once. The rearrangement joins TRBV19 to TRBJ2-1; D may be TRBD1 (5 bases). The source is a woman aged 25 to 45 in good health and CMV-seronegative. Sequenced: PBMCs. The CDR3 sequence: CATRGQGSINEQFF. DNA for the CDR3: TGTGCCACCAGAGGCCAGGGATCAATCAATGAGCAGTTCTTC. Variable domain in full (rest from reference TRBV19 and TRBJ2-1): DGGITQSPKYLFRKEGQNVTLSCEQNLNHDAMYWYRQDPGQGLRLIYYSQIVNDFQKGDIAEGYSVSREKKESFPLTVTSAQKNPTAFYLCATRGQGSINEQFFGPGTRLTVL.